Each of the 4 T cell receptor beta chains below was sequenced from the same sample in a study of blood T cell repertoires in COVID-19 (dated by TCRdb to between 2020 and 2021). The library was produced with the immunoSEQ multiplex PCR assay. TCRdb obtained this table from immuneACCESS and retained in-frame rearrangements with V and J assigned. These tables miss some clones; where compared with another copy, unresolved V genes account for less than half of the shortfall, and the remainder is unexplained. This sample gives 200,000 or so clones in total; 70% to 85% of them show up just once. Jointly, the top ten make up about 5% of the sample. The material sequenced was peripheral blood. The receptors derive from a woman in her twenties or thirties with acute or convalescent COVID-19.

CDR3 DNA sequence: TGTGCCAGCAAAAGAGGCAGGGCAAGAGAGACCCAGTACTTC. It codes for CASKRGRARETQYF. The chain recombines TRBV28 with TRBJ2-5; weak D call: TRBD1 (5 bases). The CDR3 consists of 14 residues. Germline CDR1 reads MDHEN; CDR2 reads SYDVKM. V lost 7 bases, J lost 4 bases, and 16 bases lay in between.

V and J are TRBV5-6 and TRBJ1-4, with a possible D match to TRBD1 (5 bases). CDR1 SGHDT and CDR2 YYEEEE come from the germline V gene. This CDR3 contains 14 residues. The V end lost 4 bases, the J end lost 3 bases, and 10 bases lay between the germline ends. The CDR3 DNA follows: TGTGCCAGCAGCGGGGCCATACCTAATGAAAAACTGTTTTTT. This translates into CASSGAIPNEKLFF.

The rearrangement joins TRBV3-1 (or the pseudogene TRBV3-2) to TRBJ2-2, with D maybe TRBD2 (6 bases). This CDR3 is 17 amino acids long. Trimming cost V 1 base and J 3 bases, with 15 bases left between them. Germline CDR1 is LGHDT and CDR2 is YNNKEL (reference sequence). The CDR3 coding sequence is TGTGCCAGCAGCCAAGGCCGGGAGAGGCGGCACACCGGGGAGCTGTTTTTT. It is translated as CASSQGRERRHTGELFF.

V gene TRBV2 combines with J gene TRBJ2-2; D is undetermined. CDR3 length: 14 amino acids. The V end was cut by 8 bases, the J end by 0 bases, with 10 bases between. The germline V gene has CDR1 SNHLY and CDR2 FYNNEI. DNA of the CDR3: TGTGCCAGCCGCAGTTCAACGAACACCGGGGAGCTGTTTTTT. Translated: CASRSSTNTGELFF.